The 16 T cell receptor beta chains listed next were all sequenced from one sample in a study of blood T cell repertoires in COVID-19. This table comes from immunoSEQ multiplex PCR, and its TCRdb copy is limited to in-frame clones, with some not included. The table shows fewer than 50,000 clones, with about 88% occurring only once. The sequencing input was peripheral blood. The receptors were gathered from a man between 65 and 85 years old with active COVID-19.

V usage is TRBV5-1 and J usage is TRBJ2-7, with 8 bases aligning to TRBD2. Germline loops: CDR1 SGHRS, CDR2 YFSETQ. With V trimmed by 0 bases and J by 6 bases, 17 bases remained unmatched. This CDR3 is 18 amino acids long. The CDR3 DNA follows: TGCGCCAGCAGCTTGGGTGGGACTAGTGGCGGGCAGGCAGGCGAGCAGTACTTC. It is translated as CASSLGGTSGGQAGEQYF.

The CDR3 DNA sequence: TGTGCCAGCAGCCAAGCTGATACGCAGTATTTT. This gives the protein CASSQADTQYF. The V call is TRBV3-1 (or the pseudogene TRBV3-2), the J call TRBJ2-3; the D is unclear. CDR1 is LGHDT and CDR2 is YNNKEL in the germline V gene (reference sequence). V lost 1 base and J 6 bases, leaving 2 bases between the germline ends. The CDR3 runs 11 residues.

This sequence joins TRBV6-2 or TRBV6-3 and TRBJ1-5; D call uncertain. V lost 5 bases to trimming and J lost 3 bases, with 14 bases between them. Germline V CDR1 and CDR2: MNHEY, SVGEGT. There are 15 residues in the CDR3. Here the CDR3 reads CASSPQYSLNQPQHF. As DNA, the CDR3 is TGTGCCAGCAGTCCCCAATACAGCCTCAATCAGCCCCAGCATTTT.

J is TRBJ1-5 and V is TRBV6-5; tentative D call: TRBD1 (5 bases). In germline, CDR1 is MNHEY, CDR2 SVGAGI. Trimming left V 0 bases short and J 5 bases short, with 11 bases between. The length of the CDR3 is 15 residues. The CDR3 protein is CASSYSRTRDQPQHF. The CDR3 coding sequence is TGTGCCAGCAGTTACTCCCGGACAAGAGATCAGCCCCAGCATTTT.

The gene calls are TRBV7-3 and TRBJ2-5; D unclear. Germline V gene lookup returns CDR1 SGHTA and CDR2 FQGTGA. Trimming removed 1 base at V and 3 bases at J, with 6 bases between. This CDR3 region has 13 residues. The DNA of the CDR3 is TGTGCCAGCAGCTTAAACAGAGAAGAGACCCAGTACTTC. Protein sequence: CASSLNREETQYF.

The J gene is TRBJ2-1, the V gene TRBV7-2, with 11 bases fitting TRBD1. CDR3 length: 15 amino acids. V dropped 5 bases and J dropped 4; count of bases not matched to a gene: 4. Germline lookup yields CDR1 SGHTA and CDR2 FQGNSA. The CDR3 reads CASSRDRGEYNEQFF. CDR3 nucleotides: TGTGCCAGCAGCCGGGACAGGGGGGAATACAATGAGCAGTTCTTC.

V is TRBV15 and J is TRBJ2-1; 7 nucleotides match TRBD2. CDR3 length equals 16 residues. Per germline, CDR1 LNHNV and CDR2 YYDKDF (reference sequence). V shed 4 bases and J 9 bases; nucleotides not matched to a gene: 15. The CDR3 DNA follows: TGTGCCACCAGCATTTACGGGGGGAGCCCGGAACGTGAGCAGTTCTTC. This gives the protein CATSIYGGSPEREQFF.

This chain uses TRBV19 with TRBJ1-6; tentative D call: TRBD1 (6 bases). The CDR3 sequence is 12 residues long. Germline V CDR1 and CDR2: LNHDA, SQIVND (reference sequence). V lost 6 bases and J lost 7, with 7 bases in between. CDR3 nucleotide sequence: TGTGCCAGTAGACAGGGCAATTCACCCCTCCACTTT. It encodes CASRQGNSPLHF. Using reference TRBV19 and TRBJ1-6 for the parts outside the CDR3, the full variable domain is DGGITQSPKYLFRKEGQNVTLSCEQNLNHDAMYWYRQDPGQGLRLIYYSQIVNDFQKGDIAEGYSVSREKKESFPLTVTSAQKNPTAFYLCASRQGNSPLHFGNGTRLTVT.

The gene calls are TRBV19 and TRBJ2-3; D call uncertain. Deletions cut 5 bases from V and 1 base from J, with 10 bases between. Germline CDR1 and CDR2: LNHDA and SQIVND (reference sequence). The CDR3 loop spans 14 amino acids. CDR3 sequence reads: CASSADTRTDTQYF. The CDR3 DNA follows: TGTGCCAGTAGTGCAGACACCCGCACAGATACGCAGTATTTT.

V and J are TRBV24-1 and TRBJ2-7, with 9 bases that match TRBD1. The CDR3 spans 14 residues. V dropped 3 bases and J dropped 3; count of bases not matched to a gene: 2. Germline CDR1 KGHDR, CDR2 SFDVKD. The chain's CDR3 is CATSDPDRGYEQYF. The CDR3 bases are TGTGCCACCAGTGATCCGGACAGGGGCTACGAGCAGTACTTC.

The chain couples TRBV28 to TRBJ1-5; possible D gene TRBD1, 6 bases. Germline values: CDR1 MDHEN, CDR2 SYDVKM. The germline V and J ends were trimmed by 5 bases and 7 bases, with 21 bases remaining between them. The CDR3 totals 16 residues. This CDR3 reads CASSLEVPQGWQPQHF. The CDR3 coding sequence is TGTGCCAGCAGTCTCGAAGTCCCACAGGGCTGGCAGCCCCAGCATTTT. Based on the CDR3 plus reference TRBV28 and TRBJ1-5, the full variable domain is DVKVTQSSRYLVKRTGEKVFLECVQDMDHENMFWYRQDPGLGLRLIYFSYDVKMKEKGDIPEGYSVSREKKERFSLILESASTNQTSMYLCASSLEVPQGWQPQHFGDGTRLSIL.

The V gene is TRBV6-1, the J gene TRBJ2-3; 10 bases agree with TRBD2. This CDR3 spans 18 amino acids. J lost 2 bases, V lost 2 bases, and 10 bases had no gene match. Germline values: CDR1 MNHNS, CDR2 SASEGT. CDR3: CASSEIRYSGGNTDTQYF. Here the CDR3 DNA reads TGTGCCAGCAGTGAAATCCGGTATAGCGGGGGGAACACAGATACGCAGTATTTT.

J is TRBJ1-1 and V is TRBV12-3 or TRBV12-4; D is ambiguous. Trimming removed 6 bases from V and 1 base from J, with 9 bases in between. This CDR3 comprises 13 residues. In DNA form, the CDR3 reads TGTGCCAGCAGCCTGGAGGGGAACACTGAAGCTTTCTTT. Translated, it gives CASSLEGNTEAFF.

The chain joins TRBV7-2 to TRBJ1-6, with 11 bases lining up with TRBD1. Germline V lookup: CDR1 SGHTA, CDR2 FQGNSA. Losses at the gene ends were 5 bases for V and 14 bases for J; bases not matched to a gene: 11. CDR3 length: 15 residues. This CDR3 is CASSGGTGGRLALHF. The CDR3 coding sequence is TGTGCCAGCAGCGGCGGGACAGGGGGGCGCCTAGCCCTCCACTTT. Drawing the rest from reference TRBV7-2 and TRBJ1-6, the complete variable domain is GAGVSQSPSNKVTEKGKDVELRCDPISGHTALYWYRQSLGQGLEFLIYFQGNSAPDKSGLPSDRFSAERTGGSVSTLTIQRTQQEDSAVYLCASSGGTGGRLALHFGNGTRLTVT.

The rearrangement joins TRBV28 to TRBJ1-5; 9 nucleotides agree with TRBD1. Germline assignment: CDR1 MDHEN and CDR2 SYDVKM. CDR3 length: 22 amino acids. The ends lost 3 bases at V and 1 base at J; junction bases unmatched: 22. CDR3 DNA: TGTGCCAGCAGTTTTTCCACCGGGACAGGGCCCTATGGTGAAGGGAGCAATCAGCCCCAGCATTTT. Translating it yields CASSFSTGTGPYGEGSNQPQHF.

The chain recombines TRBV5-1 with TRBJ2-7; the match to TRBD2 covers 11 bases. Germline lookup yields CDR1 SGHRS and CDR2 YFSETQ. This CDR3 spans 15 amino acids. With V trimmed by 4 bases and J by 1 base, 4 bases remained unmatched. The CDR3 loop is CASSRTSGPSYEQYF. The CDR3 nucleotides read TGCGCCAGCAGCCGGACTAGCGGGCCGTCCTACGAGCAGTACTTC. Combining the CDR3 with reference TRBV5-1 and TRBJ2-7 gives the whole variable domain KAGVTQTPRYLIKTRGQQVTLSCSPISGHRSVSWYQQTPGQGLQFLFEYFSETQRNKGNFPGRFSGRQFSNSRSEMNVSTLELGDSALYLCASSRTSGPSYEQYFGPGTRLTVT.